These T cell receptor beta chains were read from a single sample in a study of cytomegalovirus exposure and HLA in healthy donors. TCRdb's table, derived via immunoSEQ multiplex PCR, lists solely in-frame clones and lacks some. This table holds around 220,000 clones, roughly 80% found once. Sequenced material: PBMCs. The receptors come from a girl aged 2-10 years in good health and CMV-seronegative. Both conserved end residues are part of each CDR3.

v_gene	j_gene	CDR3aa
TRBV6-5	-	CASRQGSAYEQYF
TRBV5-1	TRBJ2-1	CATANIMEQGEQFF
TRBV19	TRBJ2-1	CASTPTTSGFYNEQFF
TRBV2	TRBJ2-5	CASSGLTSGRAKTQYF
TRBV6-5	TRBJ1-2	CASRDSLNYGYTF
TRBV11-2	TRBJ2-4	CASSLGQGLFKNIQYF
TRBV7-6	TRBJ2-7	CASSLPFREQYF
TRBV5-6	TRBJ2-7	CASSWGGPGPGVEQYF
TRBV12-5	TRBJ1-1	CASGSGQGGSTEAFF
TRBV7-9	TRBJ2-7	CASSLVADSYEQYF
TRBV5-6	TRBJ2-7	CASSLATSYEQYF
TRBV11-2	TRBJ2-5	CASSLVGRGETQYF
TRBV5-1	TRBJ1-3	CASSLAVSGNTIYF
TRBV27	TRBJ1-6	CASSPSLGGGWGIYSPLHF
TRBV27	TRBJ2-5	CASSPGGGRTQYF
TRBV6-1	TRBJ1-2	CASSLNWDRNYGYTF
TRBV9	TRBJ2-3	CASSAREISGDTQYF